The T cell receptor beta chain described here comes from a study of blood T cell repertoires in COVID-19. Overall study context: Both acute and convalescent COVID-19 samples were obtained from the United States, Italy and Spain. Sources were T cells, B-cell-depleted T cells, or PBMCs; the material itself was cDNA or gDNA.

The CDR3 spans 12 residues. Per germline, CDR1 MDHEN and CDR2 SYDVKM. Authors' methods: From reference gene primer amplification, estimates of nucleated cell counts were derived. Clones were sequenced by immunoSEQ multiplex PCR, and TCRdb holds only the in-frame ones, with some missing. D and trimming were read from the DNA, whereas the V and J calls and clone size are those reported in that table. The sample comprises 170,000 or so clones, 90% of which are singletons, and approximately 0.48% rests with the top ten. The receptor was derived from a man over 45 with acute or convalescent COVID-19. The chain uses TRBV28 and TRBJ2-2; possibly TRBD1 for D (5 bases). The sequencing input was peripheral blood. Here the CDR3 reads CATTENTGELFF. CDR3 DNA: TGTGCTACGACAGAGAACACCGGGGAGCTGTTTTTT.